The present T cell receptor (beta chain) was sequenced within a study of blood T cell repertoires in COVID-19 (dated by TCRdb to between 2020 and 2021). Study-level background: Collaborator samples came from the United States, Italy and Spain and covered acute and convalescent phases of COVID-19. Where available, HLA class I and class II types were taken from metadata supplied by the sample provider and were not determined by assay-based typing. The repertoires were released in a freely available public database meant as a resource for research on the immune response to SARS-CoV-2. Samples came from the ongoing ImmuneRACE study (first 160 participants) plus 1,254 subjects from 6 global collaborators. A de-identified subject ID, COVID-19 status, age in years and sex were almost always included in the sample metadata. Deeply sampled blood TCRbeta repertoires from subjects exposed to, actively infected with, or recovered from COVID-19 were included in the dataset. The material from the prospective study consisted of cDNA or gDNA derived from T cells, B-cell-depleted T cells, or PBMCs. Points the paper makes about the study in general: The amount of clinical and demographic metadata varied by source and participant and was provided uncurated.

Whole blood was collected in K2EDTA tubes by collaborating institutions according to the institutions' own protocols. For TCRbeta analysis, collaborators shipped samples as frozen whole blood, isolated PBMCs, or DNA extracted from either of those sample types. The CDR3, cysteine through phenylalanine, is 16 amino acids long. The CDR3 DNA has 48 bases and is translated from base 1. Cut back by 2 bases and 0 bases, the V and J ends lie 11 bases apart. The CDR1 and CDR2 encoded by the germline V gene are MDHEN and SYDVKM. This clone was seen once. What this receptor recognizes is not known. Base qualities are not recorded, but no much larger clone differs from it by a single base. TCRbeta CDR3 regions were amplified from genomic DNA using the immunoSEQ Assay, a bias-controlled multiplex PCR. The source study handled its data this way. Nucleated cell counts per sample were estimated from amplification of reference gene primers within the assay. Sequence reads were collapsed and filtered to measure the absolute abundance of every unique TCRbeta CDR3 rearrangement. For each sample, productive Simpson clonality was calculated as the square root of Simpson's diversity index across productive rearrangements. Here the immuneACCESS table is served through TCRdb, limited to in-frame sequences with V and J called. Missing clones are a known gap in these copies; in checked studies unresolved V genes cover under half, and the rest lacks a known reason. The V and J calls and clone size come from that table; D and trimming were worked out from the DNA. The sample yields tens of thousands of clones; approximately 82% were counted once. The ten most abundant clones make up around a quarter of the sample.

This clonotype was obtained from a man between 60 and 70 years old with acute or convalescent COVID-19. Sample: peripheral blood. The V and J genes are TRBV28 and TRBJ1-5, and perhaps TRBD1 as D gene, on 5 matching bases. The CDR3 has the sequence CASSLAGGYSNQPQHF. The bases read TGTGCCAGCAGTTTAGCCGGGGGATATAGCAATCAGCCCCAGCATTTT.